This T cell receptor (beta chain) was obtained from a study of identical twins. Study-level points and caveats: Among out-of-frame alpha sequences shared by twins, low generation probability occurred in excess.

The V end was cut by 7 bases, the J end by 10 bases, with 11 bases between. This CDR3 has 12 residues. Germline lookup yields CDR1 LGHDT and CDR2 YNNKEL (reference sequence). The cDNA had a unique molecular identifier and a template-switch universal primer site. TCRdb reprocessed the 5' RACE reads with MiXCR, giving one entry per CDR3 protein. The repertoire holds hundreds of thousands of distinct CDR3 sequences, with roughly 13% as singletons. This clonotype was seen many times. What it binds is not known. The V call is TRBV3-1, the J call TRBJ1-6; possible D gene TRBD1, 6 bases. This TCR came from a woman younger than 30 in good health. The sample consisted of memory (CD45RO+) T cells sorted from blood. The CDR3 loop reads CASNRVKSPLHF. The CDR3 nucleotides are TGTGCCAGCAACAGGGTGAAATCACCCCTCCACTTT.